A single sample gave rise to the 3 T cell receptor beta chains below, sequenced in a study of a mutant IDH1 vaccine in newly diagnosed glioma. TCRdb keeps only in-frame clones here, not all; method: immunoSEQ multiplex PCR. The data hold 55,000 to 65,000 clones, with about 80% observed a single time. Regarding time point: week 11, during vaccination. The investigators gave 300 ug of mutant IDH1 20-mer peptide in each vaccine dose, together with topical imiquimod. No cognate antigen is known for these TCRs. This specimen was PBMCs, taken from a glioma patient whose treatment included an IDH1 peptide vaccine. The receptor source for this set is a man younger than 45 with glioma.

The V call is TRBV18, the J call TRBJ1-6; D gene ambiguous. The CDR3 is made up of 15 amino acids. Germline CDR1 and CDR2: KGHSH and LQKENI. Between the trimmed V and J ends, which lost 1 base and 5 bases, there was a span of 9 bases. The CDR3: CASSPQGIHNSPLHF. In nucleotides, the CDR3 is TGTGCCAGCTCACCACAGGGAATACATAATTCACCCCTCCACTTT.

The rearrangement links TRBV6-6 to TRBJ1-1; tentatively, D is TRBD1 (5 bases). The germline V gene has CDR1 MNHNY and CDR2 SVGAGI (reference sequence). The CDR3 runs 13 residues. Trimming removed 5 bases at V and 1 base at J, with 8 bases between. CDR3 bases: TGTGCCAGCAGTACTGGACAGAACACTGAAGCTTTCTTT. Amino acid sequence: CASSTGQNTEAFF.

This chain connects TRBV5-1 to TRBJ2-3; D is ambiguous. Trimming removed 3 bases from V and 2 bases from J, with 7 bases in between. Germline assignment: CDR1 SGHRS and CDR2 YFSETQ. The CDR3 consists of 13 residues. Here the CDR3 reads CASSSKLTDTQYF. CDR3 nucleotide sequence: TGCGCCAGCAGCTCCAAACTCACAGATACGCAGTATTTT.